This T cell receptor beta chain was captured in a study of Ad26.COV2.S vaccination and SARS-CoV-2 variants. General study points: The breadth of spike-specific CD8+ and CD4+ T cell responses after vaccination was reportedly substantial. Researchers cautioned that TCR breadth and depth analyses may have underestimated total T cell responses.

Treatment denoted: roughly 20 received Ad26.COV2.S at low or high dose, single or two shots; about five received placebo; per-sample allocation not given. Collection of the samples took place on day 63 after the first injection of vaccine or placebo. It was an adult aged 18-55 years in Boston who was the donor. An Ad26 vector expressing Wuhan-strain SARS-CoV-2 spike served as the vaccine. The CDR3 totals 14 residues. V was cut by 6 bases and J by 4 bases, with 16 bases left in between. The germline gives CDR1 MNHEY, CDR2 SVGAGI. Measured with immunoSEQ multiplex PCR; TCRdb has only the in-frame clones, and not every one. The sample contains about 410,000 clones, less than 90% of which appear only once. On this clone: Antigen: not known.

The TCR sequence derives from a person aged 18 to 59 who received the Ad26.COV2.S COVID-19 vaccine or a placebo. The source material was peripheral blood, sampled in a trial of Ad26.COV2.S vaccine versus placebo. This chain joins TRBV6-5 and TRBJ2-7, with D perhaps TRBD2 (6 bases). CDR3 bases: TGTGCCAGCAGACGGGACTCGTATGTTTACGAGCAGTACTTC. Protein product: CASRRDSYVYEQYF.